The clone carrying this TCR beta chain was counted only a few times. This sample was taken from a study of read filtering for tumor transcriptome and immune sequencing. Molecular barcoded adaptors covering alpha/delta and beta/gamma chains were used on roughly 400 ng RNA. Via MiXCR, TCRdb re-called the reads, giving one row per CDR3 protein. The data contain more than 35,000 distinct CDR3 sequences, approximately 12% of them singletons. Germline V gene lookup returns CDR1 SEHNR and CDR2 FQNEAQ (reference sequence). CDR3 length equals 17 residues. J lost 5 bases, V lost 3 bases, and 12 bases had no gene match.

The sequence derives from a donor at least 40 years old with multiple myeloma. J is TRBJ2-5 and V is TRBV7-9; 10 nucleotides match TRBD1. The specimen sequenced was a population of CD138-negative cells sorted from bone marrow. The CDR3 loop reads CASSLFGGQGWKETQYF. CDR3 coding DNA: TGTGCCAGCAGCTTGTTTGGGGGACAGGGGTGGAAGGAGACCCAGTACTTC.